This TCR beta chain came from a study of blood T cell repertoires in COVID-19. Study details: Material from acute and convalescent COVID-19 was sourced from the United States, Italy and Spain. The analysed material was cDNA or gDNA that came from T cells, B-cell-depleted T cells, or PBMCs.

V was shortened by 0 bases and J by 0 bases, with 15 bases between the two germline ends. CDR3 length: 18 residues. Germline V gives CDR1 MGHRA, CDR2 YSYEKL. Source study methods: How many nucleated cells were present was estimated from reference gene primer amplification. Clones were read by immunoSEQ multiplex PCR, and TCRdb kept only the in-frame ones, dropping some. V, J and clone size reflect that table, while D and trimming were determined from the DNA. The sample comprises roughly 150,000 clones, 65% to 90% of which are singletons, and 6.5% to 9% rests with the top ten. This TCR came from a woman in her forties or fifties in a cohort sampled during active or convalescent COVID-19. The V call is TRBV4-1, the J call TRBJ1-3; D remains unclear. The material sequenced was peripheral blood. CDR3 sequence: CASSQDKTFVHSGNTIYF. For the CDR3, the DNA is TGCGCCAGCAGCCAAGATAAGACATTCGTTCACTCTGGAAACACCATATATTTT.